These 13 T cell receptor beta chains were all obtained from the same sample, sequenced in a study of cytomegalovirus exposure and HLA in healthy donors (dated by TCRdb to the late 2010s). To prepare the library, the immunoSEQ multiplex PCR assay was applied. A mixture of 60 forward primers for TCR Vbeta segments and 13 reverse primers for TCR Jbeta segments was used in the multiplex PCR. The table comes from immuneACCESS by way of TCRdb, which keeps in-frame sequences with V and J called. Part of the clones is missing from these tables; in studies checked, under half for an unresolved V gene and the rest for unknown reasons. The sample records tens of thousands of clones, 80% to 90% of which are singletons. The leading ten clones occupy 6.5% to 7% of the sample. The sequenced material came from PBMCs. The receptors here all came from a human donor in good health.

The CDR3 region is CASSSSGTGGFTNYGYTF. The CDR3 DNA follows: TGTGCCAGCAGCTCATCCGGGACAGGGGGCTTTACTAACTATGGCTACACCTTC. The V gene is TRBV7-9, the J gene TRBJ1-2, with 12 bases that match TRBD1. This CDR3 has 18 residues. V dropped 4 bases and J dropped 0; count of bases not matched to a gene: 9. Per germline, CDR1 SEHNR and CDR2 FQNEAQ (reference sequence). Filled out from reference TRBV7-9 and TRBJ1-2, the complete variable domain reads DTGVSQNPRHKITKRGQNVTFRCDPISEHNRLYWYRQTLGQGPEFLTYFQNEAQLEKSRLLSDRFSAERPKGSFSTLEIQRTEQGDSAMYLCASSSSGTGGFTNYGYTFGSGTRLTVV.

This clone was detected a few times. The chain joins TRBV7-3 to TRBJ1-2; weak D call: TRBD1 (5 bases). Deletions cut 2 bases from V and 7 bases from J, with 11 bases between. Germline V gene lookup returns CDR1 SGHTA and CDR2 FQGTGA. The CDR3 has 13 amino acids. CDR3 DNA: TGTGCCAGCAGCTTAGACAGCGTTCGTGGCTACACCTTC. Protein product: CASSLDSVRGYTF.

This chain joins TRBV6-5 and TRBJ1-3, with D possibly being TRBD1 (6 bases). V was cut by 3 bases and J by 5 bases, with 11 bases left in between. Germline CDR1 is MNHEY and CDR2 is SVGAGI. This CDR3 is built from 14 residues. For the CDR3, the DNA is TGTGCCAGCAGTTATGGACAGAGTAGAAACACCATATATTTT. Translation gives CASSYGQSRNTIYF.

A single count supports this clone. The V gene is TRBV29-1, the J gene TRBJ2-7; 11 bases map to TRBD1. With V trimmed by 3 bases and J by 4 bases, 8 bases remained unmatched. CDR1 is SQVTM and CDR2 is ANQGSEA in the germline V gene. The CDR3 is 15 residues long. CDR3 in amino acids: CSVDGGGTGGYEQYF. The CDR3, as DNA: TGCAGCGTTGATGGGGGGGGGACAGGGGGTTACGAGCAGTACTTC.

This clone was seen more than once but under ten times. The chain joins TRBV18 to TRBJ1-1, with D possibly being TRBD1 (5 bases). Trimming stripped 0 bases from V and 8 bases from J, with 10 bases between. The length of the CDR3 is 13 residues. Germline V gene data show CDR1 as KGHSH and CDR2 as LQKENI. As DNA, the CDR3 is TGTGCCAGCTCACCACCGAATCAGGGCGAAGCTTTCTTT. Translated, it gives CASSPPNQGEAFF.

The chain employs TRBV7-8 and TRBJ2-4, with D maybe TRBD2 (7 bases). Trimming shortened V by 6 bases and J by 0 bases, and 27 bases separated the two germline ends. The CDR3 is 20 amino acids. Germline-derived CDR1 and CDR2 are SGHVS and FQNEAQ. DNA for the CDR3: TGTGCCAGCAGTCCTCGAGTGGCGGGGGCGCTCCTCCTAGCCAAAAACATTCAGTACTTC. This translates into CASSPRVAGALLLAKNIQYF.

V usage is TRBV7-9 and J usage is TRBJ1-5; TRBD1 matches 11 bases. After removal of 5 bases from V and 5 bases from J, the junction contained 8 bases not matched to a gene. Germline V CDR1 and CDR2: SEHNR, FQNEAQ (reference sequence). The length of the CDR3 is 16 residues. The CDR3 is CASSRGQGARDQPQHF. The CDR3 region has the DNA TGTGCCAGCAGCCGTGGACAGGGGGCTCGCGATCAGCCCCAGCATTTT.

This chain uses TRBV9 with TRBJ1-2; 10 bases are shared with TRBD1. After removal of 3 bases from V and 5 bases from J, the junction contained 10 bases not matched to a gene. The germline gives CDR1 SGDLS, CDR2 YYNGEE. The CDR3 length is 16 residues. Here the CDR3 reads CASSEHPDRGGYGYTF. Here the CDR3 DNA reads TGTGCCAGCAGCGAGCATCCGGACAGGGGGGGTTATGGCTACACCTTC.

The V and J genes are TRBV4-1 and TRBJ2-5, with 9 bases matching TRBD2. Near its end, the DNA agrees better with TRBJ2-7, so the J call may be wrong. Germline CDR1 MGHRA, CDR2 YSYEKL. The CDR3 consists of 15 residues. The CDR3, as DNA: TGCGCCAGCAGCACCTGGGCGGGGGGGCCGAACGAGCAGTACTTC. Translation: CASSTWAGGPNEQYF.

CDR3 coding DNA: TGCGCCAGCAGCGCGGACAGGGGCCGATACGGTTCACCCCTCCACTTT. Protein: CASSADRGRYGSPLHF. The gene calls are TRBV5-1 and TRBJ1-6; TRBD1 matches 9 bases. The trim removed 4 bases at V and 9 bases at J, leaving 11 bases unmatched. The CDR3 length is 16 residues. Germline V gives CDR1 SGHRS, CDR2 YFSETQ.

This sequence joins TRBV11-2 and TRBJ2-3; TRBD1 is a possible D gene (6 bases). CDR1 and CDR2 (germline): SGHAT, FQNNGV. V was shortened by 7 bases and J by 8 bases, with 13 bases between the two germline ends. This CDR3 contains 12 residues. The CDR3 spells CASNPEGGTQYF. CDR3 DNA: TGTGCCAGCAACCCGGAAGGGGGTACGCAGTATTTT.

This clone was seen only once. This chain uses TRBV5-1 with TRBJ2-4; 8 bases map to TRBD2. Germline trimming cut 9 bases from V and 7 bases from J; bases unmatched to any gene: 9. This CDR3 contains 13 residues. Germline V CDR1 and CDR2: SGHRS, YFSETQ. The CDR3 here is CAKTSGGPNIQYF. The CDR3, as DNA: TGCGCCAAAACCTCGGGGGGGCCGAACATTCAGTACTTC.

In its sample, this clone was seen a few times. The CDR3, as DNA: TGTGCCAGCAGCTTGTCCGGCAGGGGCGGGAATGAAAAACTGTTTTTT. Protein product: CASSLSGRGGNEKLFF. The V and J genes are TRBV5-4 and TRBJ1-4; TRBD1 might be the D (6 bases). From germline, CDR1 is SGHNT and CDR2 YYREEE (reference sequence). The CDR3 sequence is 16 residues long. V was pared by 1 base and J by 5 bases, with 15 bases between.